The text below deals with one T cell receptor (beta chain). Amplified regions were TCR beta CDR3 sequences from RNA transcripts. The study used the HTBI primer set for a first-round RT-PCR of the TCR CDR3. In TCRdb, the multiplex PCR reads were re-called with MiXCR into one record per CDR3 protein. The repertoire holds around 490,000 distinct CDR3 sequences, roughly 21% seen once, with roughly 50% in the top ten. The CDR3 is 16 amino acids. V was pared by 5 bases and J by 1 base, with 9 bases of the junction left unmatched. Germline-derived CDR1 and CDR2 are SGHTA and FQGTGA. This sample was included in a study of T cells in Graves' hyperthyroidism and ophthalmopathy.

The sequence was obtained from a man in his forties or fifties with Graves' ophthalmopathy. Sequenced material: blood. The genes are TRBV7-3 and TRBJ1-1, with TRBD1 matching 8 bases. CDR3 residues: CASSLPGTGPNTEAFF. The DNA for the CDR3 is TGTGCCAGCAGCCTCCCGGGGACAGGACCGAACACTGAAGCTTTCTTT.